This T cell receptor beta chain was retrieved from a study of T cell responses to AZD1222 COVID-19 vaccine. Sequencing was performed with immunoSEQ multiplex PCR; in TCRdb, only in-frame clones are kept and a portion is missing. The top ten clones hold approximately 1.5% of a sample with 100,000 to 150,000 clones, 89% of them seen once. General study points: Possibly, clonal diversity was underestimated; donors were largely white British and included more females. Repertoires were sampled only after the peak T cell response.

This clone was seen just once. The antigen remains unidentified. Germline V lookup: CDR1 MNHEY, CDR2 SVGEGT. Trimming pared 6 bases from V and 7 bases from J, leaving 18 bases between. This CDR3 is built from 15 residues. V usage is TRBV6-2 or TRBV6-3 and J usage is TRBJ1-4, with D possibly being TRBD1 (6 bases). This clonotype was sampled from an adult in good health. The sequences come from peripheral blood, collected on day 0 of AZD1222 vaccination. The CDR3 is CASSQGTVEVEKLFF. The CDR3 coding sequence is TGTGCCAGCAGCCAGGGGACCGTTGAGGTTGAAAAACTGTTTTTT.